These T cell receptor beta chains were read from a single sample in a study of T cells in Graves' hyperthyroidism and ophthalmopathy. Using its own MiXCR run on the multiplex PCR reads, TCRdb lists one record per CDR3 protein. The sample shows some 620,000 distinct CDR3 sequences, 15% to 20% of them seen only once. The sequencing input was blood. These receptors were collected from a woman aged 25 to 39 with Graves' hyperthyroidism. Each CDR3 is given with its conserved first and last residue. Fields, in order: clone size, D gene, J gene, V gene, CDR3 protein, CDR3 DNA. A D gene is named only where the DNA matches it firmly. Part of the rows lack a size; the others show once, few, many or a class for expanded clones.

clone size: .
D gene: .
J gene: TRBJ2-3
V gene: TRBV19
CDR3 protein: CASSSYGQPTDTQYF
CDR3 DNA: TGTGCCAGTAGTTCCTATGGACAGCCCACAGATACGCAGTATTTT

clone size: few
D gene: .
J gene: TRBJ1-4
V gene: TRBV20-1
CDR3 protein: CSASSGATNEKLFF
CDR3 DNA: TGCAGTGCTAGTTCCGGTGCCACTAATGAAAAACTGTTTTTT

clone size: .
D gene: TRBD2
J gene: TRBJ2-5
V gene: TRBV11-2
CDR3 protein: CASSLEASGQETQCF
CDR3 DNA: TGTGCCAGCAGCTTAGAGGCTAGCGGGCAAGAGACCCAGTGCTTC

clone size: few
D gene: .
J gene: TRBJ2-1
V gene: TRBV19
CDR3 protein: CASSFGQPWDEQFF
CDR3 DNA: TGTGCCAGTAGTTTCGGACAGCCCTGGGATGAGCAGTTCTTC

clone size: many
D gene: TRBD1
J gene: TRBJ1-6
V gene: TRBV9
CDR3 protein: CASSYGQGSNSPLHF
CDR3 DNA: TGTGCCAGCAGCTACGGACAGGGCTCGAATTCACCCCTCCACTTT

clone size: few
D gene: .
J gene: TRBJ1-2
V gene: TRBV28
CDR3 protein: CASRVQEGSYGYTF
CDR3 DNA: TGTGCCAGCAGGGTACAGGAAGGAAGCTATGGCTACACCTTC

clone size: many
D gene: TRBD1
J gene: TRBJ2-7
V gene: TRBV5-5
CDR3 protein: CASSKGTGDEQYF
CDR3 DNA: TGTGCCAGCAGTAAGGGTACAGGGGACGAGCAGTACTTC

clone size: .
D gene: TRBD2
J gene: TRBJ2-1
V gene: TRBV11-2
CDR3 protein: CASSITSGRVNEQFF
CDR3 DNA: TGTGCCAGCAGCATAACTAGCGGGAGGGTGAATGAGCAGTTCTTC

clone size: few
D gene: TRBD2
J gene: TRBJ2-7
V gene: TRBV28
CDR3 protein: CASSPSVGLAGVDEQYF
CDR3 DNA: TGTGCCAGCAGCCCCTCTGTGGGACTAGCGGGAGTGGACGAGCAGTACTTC

clone size: .
D gene: TRBD2
J gene: TRBJ2-1
V gene: TRBV11-3
CDR3 protein: CASSLESAGNLEQFF
CDR3 DNA: TGTGCCAGCAGTTTAGAGTCAGCGGGAAACCTCGAGCAGTTCTTC

clone size: many
D gene: TRBD2
J gene: TRBJ2-1
V gene: TRBV20-1
CDR3 protein: CSAGGLAESYNEQFF
CDR3 DNA: TGCAGTGCGGGTGGACTAGCGGAGTCCTACAATGAGCAGTTCTTC